Presented here are 11 T cell receptor beta chains from one specimen sequenced in a study of blood T cells in healthy people across ages. Combining a sample-barcoded 5' primer with a J-beta primer mix, a second PCR ran for roughly 7 to 11 cycles. TCRdb reprocessed the 5' RACE reads via MiXCR and lists one record per CDR3 protein. Altogether 1.5 million to 2 million distinct CDR3 sequences are present, around 50% being singletons, with the ten largest covering 2% to 2.5%. Input material: blood. The receptor set was obtained from a woman aged 40 to 50 in good health.

The rearrangement links TRBV5-1 to TRBJ2-1; possibly TRBD1 for D (5 bases). The CDR3 sequence is 12 residues long. The germline V and J ends were trimmed by 6 bases and 9 bases, with 13 bases remaining between them. Germline loops: CDR1 SGHRS, CDR2 YFSETQ. In nucleotides, the CDR3 is TGCGCCAGCACCACAAAAGGGGTTGAGCAGTTCTTC. Translating it yields CASTTKGVEQFF.

As regards this clonotype: The junction differs from germline at one of its ends, possibly a read error. The chain has TRBV10-2 and TRBJ2-1, with D perhaps TRBD2 (5 bases). From germline, CDR1 is WSHSY and CDR2 SAAADI. This CDR3 has 17 amino acids. The CDR3 spells CASSEIASIISHNEQFF. The CDR3 nucleotides read TGCGCCAGCAGTGAGATTGCTAGCATAATCTCCCACAATGAGCAGTTCTTC.

The rearrangement joins TRBV29-1 to TRBJ2-5, with 11 positions matching TRBD1. The germline gives CDR1 SQVTM, CDR2 ANQGSEA. This CDR3 is built from 12 residues. After removal of 6 bases from V and 7 bases from J, the junction contained 4 bases not matched to a gene. The CDR3 is CSVGQGAGTQYF. In nucleotides, the CDR3 is TGCAGCGTAGGACAGGGGGCTGGGACCCAGTACTTC.

This CDR3 reads CASSPGGEQSSPLHF. The CDR3 DNA reads as TGTGCCAGCTCACCTGGGGGAGAGCAAAGCTCACCCCTCCACTTT. The gene calls are TRBV18 and TRBJ1-6, with D possibly TRBD1 on 5 matching bases. The CDR3 loop spans 15 amino acids. Trimming left V 3 bases short and J 10 bases short, with 16 bases between. Germline values: CDR1 KGHSH, CDR2 LQKENI.

This clonotype has just a few counts. This chain connects TRBV29-1 to TRBJ1-2; 8 nucleotides align to TRBD1. Germline CDR1 and CDR2: SQVTM and ANQGSEA. The CDR3 loop spans 14 amino acids. Unmatched junction bases numbered 3, after V lost 0 bases and J lost 3 bases. CDR3 sequence: CSVEDQDRDYGYTF. The DNA for the CDR3 is TGCAGCGTTGAAGATCAGGACAGGGACTATGGCTACACCTTC.

A word on this clonotype: At one boundary the junction diverges from the germline segment, which might be a read error. The V and J genes are TRBV7-7 and TRBJ1-4; no reliable D call. CDR1 is SSHAT and CDR2 is FNYEAQ in the germline V gene (reference sequence). The CDR3 totals 13 residues. The CDR3 protein is CASSLQLNEKLFF. The CDR3 nucleotides read TGCGCCAGCAGTCTCCAGCTTAATGAAAAACTGTTTTTT.

This clonotype was observed a few times. This chain links TRBV29-1 with TRBJ1-4; D perhaps matches TRBD1 (6 bases). Germline V gene sequence: CDR1 SQVTM, CDR2 ANQGSEA. The V end lost 4 bases, the J end lost 8 bases, and 11 bases lay between the germline ends. The length of the CDR3 is 12 residues. The DNA of the CDR3 is TGCAGCGTTGTCAGGGGAGACGAAAAACTGTTTTTT. The encoded protein is CSVVRGDEKLFF.

This chain connects TRBV4-2 to TRBJ1-1; D not resolved. V lost 0 bases, J lost 0 bases, and 17 bases lay in between. CDR3 size: 18 residues. CDR1 and CDR2 from the germline V gene are LGHNA and YNFKEQ. The CDR3: CASSQEGGISVMNTEAFF. The CDR3 nucleotides read TGTGCCAGCAGCCAAGAGGGTGGGATTTCAGTCATGAACACTGAAGCTTTCTTT.

The rearrangement uses TRBV6-5 and TRBJ1-2; possible D gene TRBD1, 6 bases. The V end lost 6 bases, the J end lost 4 bases, and 12 bases lay between the germline ends. Germline-derived CDR1 and CDR2 are MNHEY and SVGAGI. The CDR3 has 13 amino acids. Here the CDR3 DNA reads TGTGCCAGCAGGGCGGGGGCCGCCTATGGCTACACCTTC. This sequence encodes CASRAGAAYGYTF.

The gene calls are TRBV7-8 and TRBJ1-2, with D unclear. With 0 bases removed from V and 2 bases from J, the gap between germline ends came to 10 bases. Germline V lookup: CDR1 SGHVS, CDR2 FQNEAQ. This CDR3 is 15 amino acids long. The CDR3, as DNA: TGTGCCAGCAGCTTAGCCCTGGAGGGAAACTATGGCTACACCTTC. As protein: CASSLALEGNYGYTF.

V and J are TRBV6-2 or TRBV6-3 and TRBJ2-7; 9 nucleotides line up with TRBD2. Germline CDR1 and CDR2: MNHEY and SVGEGT. The J segment lost 2 bases and the V segment lost 10 bases, leaving 6 bases of the junction unmatched. The CDR3 contains 13 residues. The CDR3 bases are TGTGCCACCGGACTAGCGCGCACCTACGAGCAGTACTTC. This gives the protein CATGLARTYEQYF.